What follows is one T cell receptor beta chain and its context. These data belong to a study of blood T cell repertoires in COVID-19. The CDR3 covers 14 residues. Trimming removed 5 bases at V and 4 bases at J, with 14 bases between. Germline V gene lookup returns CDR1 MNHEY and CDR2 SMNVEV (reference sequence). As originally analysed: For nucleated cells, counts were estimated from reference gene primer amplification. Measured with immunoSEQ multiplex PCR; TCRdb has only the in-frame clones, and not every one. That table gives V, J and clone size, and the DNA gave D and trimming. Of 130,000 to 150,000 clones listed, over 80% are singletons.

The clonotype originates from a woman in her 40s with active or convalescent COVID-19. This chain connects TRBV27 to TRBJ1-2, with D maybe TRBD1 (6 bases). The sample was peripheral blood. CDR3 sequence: CASSPQQGTYGYTF. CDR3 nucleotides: TGTGCCAGCAGTCCCCAACAGGGAACCTATGGCTACACCTTC.